One sample yielded the 20 T cell receptor beta chains listed below, sequenced in a study of T cells in Graves' hyperthyroidism and ophthalmopathy. Using RNA transcripts as the source, TCR beta CDR3 regions were amplified. Initially, a first-round RT-PCR of the TCR CDR3 employed the HTBI primer set. TCRdb processed the multiplex PCR reads anew with MiXCR; each CDR3 protein has one entry. Of fewer than 300,000 distinct CDR3 sequences listed, less than 30% are singletons. The sequenced material came from blood. Receptors were obtained from a man aged 35 to 55 with Graves' hyperthyroidism that later progressed to Graves' ophthalmopathy.

There are many counts of this clonotype. This CDR3 is missing its conserved last phenylalanine or tryptophan, likely due to a read error. The genes are TRBV27 and TRBJ1-1; possibly TRBD1 for D (6 bases). The CDR3 is made up of 15 amino acids. The V gene's germline CDR1 is MNHEY and CDR2 SMNVEV (reference sequence). The V end was cut by 5 bases, the J end by 0 bases, with 13 bases between. This CDR3 reads CASSTTGRMNTEAFL. The CDR3 DNA sequence: TGTGCCAGCAGTACAACAGGGAGGATGAACACTGAAGCTTTCCTT.

A note on this clonotype: At one end, the junction sequence differs from germline, possibly due to a read error. The V call is TRBV7-2, the J call TRBJ2-6; the D is unclear. The length of the CDR3 is 15 residues. The germline V gene has CDR1 SGHTA and CDR2 FQGNSA. The CDR3 sequence: CASSPGTSGANVLTF. Written as DNA, the CDR3 is TGTGCCAGCAGCCCCGGTACTTCTGGTGCCAACGTCCTGACTTTC.

The table lists this clonotype with a count of one. The V and J genes are TRBV19 and TRBJ2-5; TRBD1 might be the D (5 bases). This CDR3 has 15 residues. The ends were cut back, 5 bases at V and 3 bases at J, with 16 bases in the middle. The germline CDR1 and CDR2 sequences are LNHDA and SQIVND (reference sequence). CDR3 DNA sequence: TGTGCCAGTAGTCCCCGCGACAGATCGAAAGAGACCCAGTACTTC. Its translation is CASSPRDRSKETQYF.

This clonotype was counted many times. The genes are TRBV6-1 and TRBJ2-5, with D possibly being TRBD1 (5 bases). Germline values: CDR1 MNHNS, CDR2 SASEGT. V shed 11 bases and J shed 0 bases, with 10 bases lying between them. The CDR3 spans 12 residues. Here the CDR3 reads CAGRTNQETQYF. CDR3 DNA sequence: TGTGCCGGCCGGACAAACCAAGAGACCCAGTACTTC.

The gene calls are TRBV7-2 and TRBJ2-5; the D is unclear. V lost 5 bases and J 4 bases, leaving 17 bases between the germline ends. Germline V gene lookup returns CDR1 SGHTA and CDR2 FQGNSA. CDR3 length: 15 amino acids. The CDR3 loop is CASSPTLIEAETQYF. CDR3 in DNA: TGTGCCAGCAGCCCGACATTGATTGAGGCAGAGACCCAGTACTTC.

There are many counts of this clonotype. The chain carries TRBV6-1 and TRBJ1-5; TRBD1 agrees at 8 bases. V dropped 5 bases and J dropped 0; count of bases not matched to a gene: 6. The CDR3 runs 16 residues. Germline V gene sequence: CDR1 MNHNS, CDR2 SASEGT. CDR3 loop: CASSPRQGTSNQPQHF. CDR3 coding DNA: TGTGCCAGCAGTCCAAGACAGGGGACTAGCAATCAGCCCCAGCATTTT.

The rearrangement uses TRBV9 and TRBJ1-5, with 10 bases identical to TRBD1. Germline values: CDR1 SGDLS, CDR2 YYNGEE. Losses at the gene ends were 2 bases for V and 7 bases for J; bases not matched to a gene: 3. This CDR3 region has 14 residues. The CDR3 is CASSVGTGEQPQHF. Written as DNA, the CDR3 is TGTGCCAGCAGCGTTGGGACAGGGGAACAGCCCCAGCATTTT.

This clonotype occurred many times. The chain carries TRBV28 and TRBJ1-5; TRBD1 agrees at 7 bases. V lost 3 bases to trimming and J lost 3 bases; unmatched junction nucleotides: 2. Germline-derived CDR1 and CDR2 are MDHEN and SYDVKM. CDR3 length: 14 residues. The CDR3 protein is CASSFRGYNQPQHF. CDR3 coding DNA: TGTGCCAGCAGTTTCAGGGGGTACAATCAGCCCCAGCATTTT. Variable domain in full (rest from reference TRBV28 and TRBJ1-5): DVKVTQSSRYLVKRTGEKVFLECVQDMDHENMFWYRQDPGLGLRLIYFSYDVKMKEKGDIPEGYSVSREKKERFSLILESASTNQTSMYLCASSFRGYNQPQHFGDGTRLSIL.

This clonotype occurred many times. The V gene is TRBV28, the J gene TRBJ2-4; D is unclear. Trimming stripped 8 bases from V and 1 base from J, with 12 bases between. The CDR3 is 14 amino acids. The germline CDR1 and CDR2 sequences are MDHEN and SYDVKM. The DNA for the CDR3 is TGTGCCAGCGGACGGATTACGGCCAAAAACATTCAGTACTTC. The encoded protein is CASGRITAKNIQYF.

This clonotype has a count of ten or more. This sequence joins TRBV11-2 and TRBJ1-1; 11 bases agree with TRBD1. CDR3 length equals 16 residues. Germline-derived CDR1 and CDR2 are SGHAT and FQNNGV. The V gene end was trimmed by 3 bases and the J gene end by 11 bases; junction bases not matched to a gene: 14. CDR3 DNA sequence: TGTGCCAGCAGCTTTTCAGCAGGACAGGGGGCTGGTCTGGCTTTCTTT. The encoded protein is CASSFSAGQGAGLAFF.

This clonotype was counted many times. The junction departs from the called germline gene at one end, perhaps through a read error. V usage is TRBV24-1 and J usage is TRBJ1-2; tentatively, D is TRBD1 (5 bases). The CDR3 has 14 residues. Germline V CDR1 and CDR2: KGHDR, SFDVKD. CDR3 in amino acids: CATGDSGGVDGYTF. The CDR3 DNA is TGTGCCACCGGTGATTCTGGGGGGGTCGATGGCTACACCTTC.

There are many counts of this clonotype. This chain connects TRBV12-3 or TRBV12-4 to TRBJ1-2, with a tentative D call TRBD1 (6 bases). This CDR3 is 11 amino acids long. Trimming removed 6 bases at V and 13 bases at J, with 15 bases between. The CDR3, as DNA: TGTGCCAGCAGCGGGACACTGATAGTCACCTTC. It is translated as CASSGTLIVTF.

The sample holds many counts of this clonotype. The CDR3 sequence is CASGGAGPWGGELFF. For the CDR3, the DNA is TGTGCCAGCGGAGGGGCAGGACCTTGGGGCGGGGAGCTGTTTTTT. The V and J genes are TRBV2 and TRBJ2-2; TRBD2 might be the D (6 bases). This CDR3 region has 15 residues. The germline V and J ends were trimmed by 8 bases and 7 bases, with 20 bases remaining between them. Germline loops: CDR1 SNHLY, CDR2 FYNNEI.

Only one count was recorded for this clonotype. CDR3 sequence (DNA): TGCAGCTCCTACGGGACGGGGCGGGAGACCCAGTACTTC. This encodes CSSYGTGRETQYF. This sequence joins TRBV29-1 and TRBJ2-5; D may match TRBD1 or TRBD2 (5 bases each). Trimming stripped 8 bases from V and 5 bases from J, with 18 bases between. The germline gives CDR1 SQVTM, CDR2 ANQGSEA. The CDR3 runs to 13 residues.

This clonotype appeared a few times. The chain uses TRBV20-1 and TRBJ2-7; 11 bases agree with TRBD2. The germline CDR1 and CDR2 sequences are DFQATT and SNEGSKA (reference sequence). J lost 2 bases, V lost 0 bases, and 3 bases had no gene match. CDR3 length equals 15 residues. DNA for the CDR3: TGCAGTGCTAGAGAAGCGACTAGCGGGACCTACGAGCAGTACTTC. This sequence encodes CSAREATSGTYEQYF.

This clonotype was counted many times. The junction differs from germline at one of its ends, possibly a read error. The chain combines TRBV9 with TRBJ1-1; 8 nucleotides match TRBD1. From germline, CDR1 is SGDLS and CDR2 YYNGEE. The CDR3 totals 14 residues. The CDR3 loop reads CASSPNTGGTEAFF. CDR3 bases: TGTGCCAGCAGCCCGAATACAGGGGGGACTGAAGCCTTCTTT.

This clonotype was seen repeatedly, ten times or more. This rearrangement joins TRBV12-3 or TRBV12-4 to TRBJ2-7, with 7 bases fitting TRBD1. V was clipped by 3 bases and J by 4 bases; unmatched bases: 3. The CDR3 is made up of 13 amino acids. The CDR3 loop is CASSFDRAYEQYF. CDR3 DNA sequence: TGTGCCAGCAGTTTCGACAGGGCTTACGAGCAGTACTTC.

This sequence joins TRBV7-6 and TRBJ2-5; TRBD2 matches at 10 bases. The germline CDR1 and CDR2 sequences are SGHVS and FNYEAQ. With V trimmed by 1 base and J by 2 bases, 7 bases remained unmatched. This CDR3 comprises 17 residues. The CDR3 DNA reads as TGTGCCAGCAGCTTAGTTGGACTAGCGGAGGGACAAGAGACCCAGTACTTC. Its protein is CASSLVGLAEGQETQYF. The variable domain in full, with the rest retrieved from reference TRBV7-6 and TRBJ2-5, is GAGVSQSPRYKVTKRGQDVALRCDPISGHVSLYWYRQALGQGPEFLTYFNYEAQQDKSGLPNDRFSAERPEGSISTLTIQRTEQRDSAMYRCASSLVGLAEGQETQYFGPGTRLLVL.

This clonotype appeared a few times. This sequence joins TRBV7-2 and TRBJ1-5; 7 bases line up with TRBD1. CDR3 length equals 15 residues. Unmatched junction bases numbered 6, after V lost 5 bases and J lost 2 bases. Germline V gives CDR1 SGHTA, CDR2 FQGNSA. As DNA, the CDR3 is TGTGCCAGCAGCCTCTTCCAGGGGGGCAATCAGCCCCAGCATTTT. Its translation: CASSLFQGGNQPQHF.

This clonotype has a count of ten or more. The rearrangement links TRBV7-9 to TRBJ2-7; the D is unclear. The CDR3 is 13 residues long. Deletions cut 4 bases from V and 0 bases from J, with 7 bases between. Germline-derived CDR1 and CDR2 are SEHNR and FQNEAQ (reference sequence). As DNA, the CDR3 is TGTGCCAGCAGCTCCCGAAGCTCCTACGAGCAGTACTTC. Translating it yields CASSSRSSYEQYF.